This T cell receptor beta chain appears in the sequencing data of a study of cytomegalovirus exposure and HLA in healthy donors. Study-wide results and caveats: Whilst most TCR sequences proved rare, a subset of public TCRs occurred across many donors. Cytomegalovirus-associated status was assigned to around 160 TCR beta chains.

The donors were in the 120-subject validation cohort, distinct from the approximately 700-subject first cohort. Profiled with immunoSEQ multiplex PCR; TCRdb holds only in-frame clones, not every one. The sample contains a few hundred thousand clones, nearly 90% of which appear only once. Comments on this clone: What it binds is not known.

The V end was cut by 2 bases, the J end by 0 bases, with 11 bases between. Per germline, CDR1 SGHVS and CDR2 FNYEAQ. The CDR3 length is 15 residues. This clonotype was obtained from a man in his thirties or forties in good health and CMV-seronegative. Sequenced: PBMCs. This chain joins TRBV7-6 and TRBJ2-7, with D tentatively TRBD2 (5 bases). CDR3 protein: CASSLKAVFSYEQYF. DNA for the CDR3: TGTGCCAGCAGCTTAAAAGCGGTGTTCTCCTACGAGCAGTACTTC.